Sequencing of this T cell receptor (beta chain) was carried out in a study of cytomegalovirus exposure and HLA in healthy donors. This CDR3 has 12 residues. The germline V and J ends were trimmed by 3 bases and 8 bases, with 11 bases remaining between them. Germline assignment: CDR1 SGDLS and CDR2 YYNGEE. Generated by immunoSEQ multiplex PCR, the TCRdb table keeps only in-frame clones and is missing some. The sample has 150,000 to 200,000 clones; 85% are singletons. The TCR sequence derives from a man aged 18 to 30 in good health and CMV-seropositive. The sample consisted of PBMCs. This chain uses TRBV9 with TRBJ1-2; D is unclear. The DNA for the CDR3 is TGTGCCAGCAGCGGAAACCGGGGAGGCTACACCTTC. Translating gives CASSGNRGGYTF.